Following are 13 T cell receptor beta chains from one sample sequenced in a study of molecular identifiers for immune sequencing clone quantification. From the PCR reads, TCRdb called clonotypes with MiXCR, one entry per CDR3 protein. The table has about 97,000 distinct CDR3 sequences, 20% to 25% seen once. The source material was naive CD8+ T cells from blood, with Jurkat cell RNA spiked in. Noted subset: FACS-sorted CD8+CD4-CCR7+CD45RA+ naive T cells. These receptor sequences come from a human donor in good health. Some libraries in this study had Jurkat cell RNA spiked in.

Relative to its sample, this clonotype is medium-sized. The chain recombines TRBV19 with TRBJ1-5; D uncertain. The CDR3 totals 12 residues. Looked up from germline, CDR1 is LNHDA and CDR2 is SQIVND (reference sequence). V was clipped by 9 bases and J by 4 bases, with 10 bases between them. For the CDR3, the DNA is TGTGCCAGCAGTTTGGGGAATCAGCCCCAGCATTTT. Translated: CASSLGNQPQHF.

The chain couples TRBV13 to TRBJ2-7; D is possibly TRBD1 (6 bases). Germline V lookup: CDR1 PRHDT, CDR2 FYEKMQ (reference sequence). CDR3 size: 14 residues. V was clipped by 5 bases and J by 5 bases, with 16 bases between them. In DNA, the CDR3 is TGTGCCAGCAGCGCTCCATCCACAGGGAACGAGCAGTACTTC. Protein: CASSAPSTGNEQYF.

This clonotype was counted many times. V and J are TRBV3-1 and TRBJ2-3, with a weak D call TRBD1 (6 bases). Germline loops: CDR1 LGHDT, CDR2 YNNKEL (reference sequence). With 0 bases removed from V and 5 bases from J, the gap between germline ends came to 24 bases. The CDR3 is 19 amino acids. CDR3: CASSQDSPGVLGDQDTQYF. CDR3 nucleotide sequence: TGTGCCAGCAGCCAAGATAGCCCAGGGGTTTTGGGCGATCAAGATACGCAGTATTTT.

Comment on this clonotype: Its ends do not fully match the called genes, so a read error is possible. The chain recombines TRBV5-6 with TRBJ2-1, with 8 bases fitting TRBD2. The CDR3 spans 15 residues. Looked up from germline, CDR1 is SGHDT and CDR2 is YYEEEE. This chain's CDR3 is CASSLDGGAYDEQFF. The CDR3 DNA reads as TGTGCCAGCAGCTTGGACGGGGGGGCCTACGATGAGCAGTTCTTC.

A few counts support this clonotype. Since a much larger clone is just one base distant, this may be a read error. V gene TRBV6-2 or TRBV6-3 combines with J gene TRBJ2-7; D tentatively reads TRBD1 or TRBD2 (5 bases each). CDR3 length: 15 residues. Germline V gene sequence: CDR1 MNHEY, CDR2 SVGEGT. CDR3 DNA: TGTGCCAGCAGTATGCCGGGACCGACATACTACGCGCAGTACTTC. Its protein product is CASSMPGPTYYAQYF.

This clonotype was detected a few times. V gene TRBV12-3 or TRBV12-4 combines with J gene TRBJ1-2; the D gene is possibly TRBD1 (6 bases). Trimming took 1 base from V and 3 from J, leaving 15 bases between them. The CDR3 consists of 16 residues. CDR3 DNA: TGTGCCAGCAGTTTAGTTCGTTCCAGGGGCGACTATGGCTACACCTTC. Its protein is CASSLVRSRGDYGYTF.

This clonotype was detected many times. CDR3 residues: CASSQEWSLGIDTQYF. The CDR3 nucleotides are TGTGCCAGCAGCCAAGAGTGGTCGCTTGGGATAGATACGCAGTATTTT. V gene TRBV3-1 combines with J gene TRBJ2-3, with D hard to call. Deletions cut 0 bases from V and 5 bases from J, with 15 bases between. CDR3 length: 16 amino acids. Germline lookup yields CDR1 LGHDT and CDR2 YNNKEL (reference sequence).

This clonotype was recorded a few times. This chain uses TRBV27 with TRBJ2-7, with 8 nucleotides matching TRBD2. This CDR3 has 15 amino acids. V lost 6 bases to trimming and J lost 0 bases; unmatched junction nucleotides: 7. Germline CDR1 is MNHEY and CDR2 is SMNVEV (reference sequence). The CDR3 nucleotides read TGTGCCAGCAGCCCCGGGAGCGGGAGCTCCTACGAGCAGTACTTC. Protein: CASSPGSGSSYEQYF.

This clonotype was counted many times. V gene TRBV7-8 combines with J gene TRBJ2-3; 9 nucleotides line up with TRBD1. V lost 1 base to trimming and J lost 5 bases; unmatched junction nucleotides: 4. The CDR3 is 15 amino acids. In germline, CDR1 is SGHVS, CDR2 FQNEAQ. DNA for the CDR3: TGTGCCAGCAGCTTAGTCACAGGGGGCTTAGATACGCAGTATTTT. It translates to CASSLVTGGLDTQYF. Combining the CDR3 with reference TRBV7-8 and TRBJ2-3 gives the whole variable domain GAGVSQSPRYKVAKRGQDVALRCDPISGHVSLFWYQQALGQGPEFLTYFQNEAQLDKSGLPSDRFFAERPEGSVSTLKIQRTQQEDSAVYLCASSLVTGGLDTQYFGPGTRLTVL.

In its sample, this clonotype was seen many times. The chain is built from TRBV19 and TRBJ2-3; D is possibly TRBD2 (6 bases). The CDR3 is 16 residues long. Between the trimmed V and J ends, which lost 11 bases and 0 bases, there was a span of 21 bases. The germline V gene has CDR1 LNHDA and CDR2 SQIVND (reference sequence). The chain's CDR3 is CASRRRVIGSTDTQYF. The CDR3 DNA reads TGTGCCTCCAGGAGGAGGGTCATCGGTAGCACAGATACGCAGTATTTT. The full variable domain, in which reference TRBV19 and TRBJ2-3 provide the parts outside the CDR3, is DGGITQSPKYLFRKEGQNVTLSCEQNLNHDAMYWYRQDPGQGLRLIYYSQIVNDFQKGDIAEGYSVSREKKESFPLTVTSAQKNPTAFYLCASRRRVIGSTDTQYFGPGTRLTVL.

This clonotype occurred many times. The chain recombines TRBV29-1 with TRBJ2-7, with 9 bases lining up with TRBD1. Germline-derived CDR1 and CDR2 are SQVTM and ANQGSEA. Trimming cost V 1 base and J 5 bases; bases outside gene matches: 3. The CDR3 covers 13 residues. CDR3 DNA sequence: TGCAGCGTTGAAGGGACAGGGGATAACGAGCAGTACTTC. Residues: CSVEGTGDNEQYF.

As for this clonotype: A much larger clone lies a single base off, so this may be a read error. The chain combines TRBV7-9 with TRBJ1-6, with D maybe TRBD1 (5 bases). The V end lost 4 bases, the J end lost 8 bases, and 9 bases lay between the germline ends. The germline gives CDR1 SEHNR, CDR2 FQNEAQ (reference sequence). The CDR3 has 13 residues. As DNA, the CDR3 is TGTGCCAGCAGCTCGACAGATGATTCACCCCTCCACTTT. Translating it yields CASSSTDDSPLHF.

This clonotype was found many times. V is TRBV20-1 and J is TRBJ2-3; unclear D gene. With 0 bases removed from V and 4 bases from J, the gap between germline ends came to 8 bases. CDR3 length: 13 amino acids. Looked up from germline, CDR1 is DFQATT and CDR2 is SNEGSKA (reference sequence). CDR3 sequence (DNA): TGCAGTGCTAGAGAGGGGTTACCAGATACGCAGTATTTT. This translates into CSAREGLPDTQYF.